These T cell receptor beta chains were read from a single sample in a study of T cell responses to AZD1222 COVID-19 vaccine. Assay used: immunoSEQ multiplex PCR; TCRdb lists only in-frame clones, some missing. The sample lists about 120,000 clones, around 88% seen once, with approximately 12% in the top ten. The material sequenced was peripheral blood, taken on day 0 of MenACWY control vaccination. The receptors originated from an adult in good health. CDR3s include the opening cysteine and the closing phenylalanine or tryptophan. A D gene is named only where the DNA matches it firmly. For some rows the clone size is stated as once, few or many, or as a class when expanded; others skip it.

-	-	TRBV29-1	TRBJ2-5	TGCAGCGTTGTAGTCGGCGTCCCAGAGACCCAGTACTTC	CSVVVGVPETQYF
-	-	TRBV4-3	TRBJ1-1	TGCGCCAGCAGCCAAGATGGGAGAGGGGCCAACACTGAAGCTTTCTTT	CASSQDGRGANTEAFF
-	-	TRBV5-5	TRBJ1-4	TGTGCCAGCAGCTTGAAACTATGGACGTCTGAGAAACTGTTTTTT	CASSLKLWTSEKLFF
-	-	TRBV27	TRBJ1-4	TGTGCCAGCAGAGGGGACTCCACAACTAATGAAAAACTGTTTTTT	CASRGDSTTNEKLFF
-	-	TRBV12-3/TRBV12-4	TRBJ1-1	TGTGCCAGCAGTCCCTTCGTCGCTTTCTTT	CASSPFVAFF
-	-	TRBV5-4	TRBJ1-2	TGTGCCAGCAGCTTGGAGTCAGGGCGCCCCACCTACACCTTC	CASSLESGRPTYTF
once	TRBD2	TRBV24-1	TRBJ2-7	TGTGCCACCAGTGATCCTCAACTAGCGGGAGGCGGCGAGCAGTACTTC	CATSDPQLAGGGEQYF
-	-	TRBV12-3/TRBV12-4	TRBJ1-2	TGTGCCAGCAGACGCGACAAGAACTATGGCTACACCTTC	CASRRDKNYGYTF
few	-	TRBV6-6	TRBJ1-4	TGTGCCAGCATGAAGGGTAATGAAAAACTGTTTTTT	CASMKGNEKLFF
-	-	TRBV7-8	TRBJ2-5	TGTGCCAGCAGCTTAGTCGACAGGGAGACCCAGTACTTC	CASSLVDRETQYF